The 26 T cell receptor beta chains reported below all come from one sample, sequenced in a study of blood T cells in healthy people across ages. Primers used in a second PCR of about 6 to 11 cycles were a sample-barcoded 5' primer and a J-beta primer mix. TCRdb re-derived calls from the 5' RACE reads in MiXCR, one entry per CDR3 protein. The sample shows about 1,500,000 distinct CDR3 sequences, 28% of them seen only once. Material for sequencing was blood. These receptors were obtained from a woman aged 25 to 45 in good health.

This clonotype was observed many times. V usage is TRBV5-1 and J usage is TRBJ2-6; unclear D gene. Germline loops: CDR1 SGHRS, CDR2 YFSETQ. V was cut by 4 bases and J by 0 bases, with 11 bases left in between. The CDR3 contains 16 residues. The CDR3 DNA follows: TGCGCCAGCAGCGACACGGTTAGCTCTGGGGCCAACGTCCTGACTTTC. Encoded protein: CASSDTVSSGANVLTF. Complete variable domain (other parts from reference TRBV5-1 and TRBJ2-6): KAGVTQTPRYLIKTRGQQVTLSCSPISGHRSVSWYQQTPGQGLQFLFEYFSETQRNKGNFPGRFSGRQFSNSRSEMNVSTLELGDSALYLCASSDTVSSGANVLTFGAGSRLTVL.

The J gene is TRBJ2-7, the V gene TRBV5-1; 10 bases match TRBD1. V gave up 9 bases and J gave up 2 bases; unmatched junction bases: 8. CDR1 is SGHRS and CDR2 is YFSETQ in the germline V gene. The CDR3 sequence is 14 residues long. The CDR3 here is CATTGGTGAYEQYF. The CDR3 DNA reads as TGCGCCACCACCGGAGGGACAGGGGCCTACGAGCAGTACTTC.

This clonotype was picked up many times. The junction shows a germline mismatch at one end, possibly a read error. V is TRBV5-1 and J is TRBJ2-7, with 10 bases matching TRBD1. Germline CDR1 is SGHRS and CDR2 is YFSETQ. This CDR3 has 14 residues. CDR3 in amino acids: CASSTGTGAYEQYF. CDR3 in DNA: TGTGCCAGCAGTACCGGGACAGGGGCCTACGAGCAGTACTTC. Using reference TRBV5-1 and TRBJ2-7 for the parts outside the CDR3, the full variable domain is KAGVTQTPRYLIKTRGQQVTLSCSPISGHRSVSWYQQTPGQGLQFLFEYFSETQRNKGNFPGRFSGRQFSNSRSEMNVSTLELGDSALYLCASSTGTGAYEQYFGPGTRLTVT.

Remarks on this clonotype: This may stem from a read error, because a much larger clone lies one nucleotide away. The CDR3 is CAISEEDEQYF. The CDR3 nucleotides are TGTGCCATCAGTGAAGAGGACGAGCAGTACTTC. The rearrangement uses TRBV10-3 and TRBJ2-7; D gene ambiguous. CDR1 is ENHRY, CDR2 SYGVKD, per germline. Trimming took off 3 bases at V and 5 bases at J, with 5 bases between the two ends. The CDR3 runs to 11 residues.

This clonotype is a singleton in its sample. The junction departs from the called germline gene at one end, perhaps through a read error. This chain uses TRBV7-3 with TRBJ2-3, with TRBD2 matching 9 bases. There are 15 residues in the CDR3. From germline, CDR1 is SGHTA and CDR2 FQGTGA. CDR3 in DNA: TGTGCCAGCATCCTCCGACTAGCGGAACAAGATACGCATTATTTT. Protein sequence: CASILRLAEQDTHYF.

This clonotype showed up just a few times. The chain couples TRBV4-1 to TRBJ1-3; no definite D call. This CDR3 contains 16 residues. With 3 bases removed from V and 0 bases from J, the gap between germline ends came to 12 bases. Per the germline V gene, CDR1 is MGHRA and CDR2 is YSYEKL. Here the CDR3 DNA reads TGCGCCAGCAGCCAGGCCCGACTTGCCTCTGGAAACACCATATATTTT. Residues: CASSQARLASGNTIYF.

Concerning this clonotype itself: Germline and junction disagree at one end, which may indicate a read error. V and J are TRBV6-2 or TRBV6-3 and TRBJ2-1; 9 nucleotides agree with TRBD2. The germline gives CDR1 MNHEY, CDR2 SVGEGT. CDR3 size: 15 residues. The CDR3 sequence is CAGSYRREGDNGQFF. In DNA form, the CDR3 reads TGTGCCGGCAGTTACCGGCGGGAGGGGGACAATGGGCAGTTCTTC.

A few counts support this clonotype. V is TRBV3-1 and J is TRBJ2-1, with 7 bases aligning to TRBD2. The CDR3 consists of 13 residues. Germline CDR1 reads LGHDT; CDR2 reads YNNKEL (reference sequence). V gave up 0 bases and J gave up 15 bases; unmatched junction bases: 8. The CDR3 region has the DNA TGTGCCAGCAGCCAAGACGGGCGCGGGAGACTGTTCTTC. This codes for CASSQDGRGRLFF.

This clonotype was recorded many times. CDR3 nucleotides: TGTGCCAGCAGCTCCCTCACGGGACAACCCTACGAGCAGTACTTC. Translation: CASSSLTGQPYEQYF. This chain links TRBV7-9 with TRBJ2-7, with D perhaps TRBD1 (6 bases). The CDR3 loop spans 15 amino acids. V was pared by 4 bases and J by 2 bases, with 15 bases between. Germline CDR1 SEHNR, CDR2 FQNEAQ (reference sequence).

This clonotype was found many times. The CDR3 DNA is TGTGCCAGCAGCACTAGCGGGGCTAGCACAGATACGCAGTATTTT. Its translation: CASSTSGASTDTQYF. This sequence joins TRBV7-2 and TRBJ2-3; TRBD2 agrees at 10 bases. Germline-derived CDR1 and CDR2 are SGHTA and FQGNSA. The CDR3 spans 15 residues. The V segment lost 5 bases and the J segment 0 bases; nucleotides outside the gene matches: 2.

Of note for this clonotype: Being one base from a much bigger clone, this may be a read error. The chain links TRBV10-3 to TRBJ1-1; D is undetermined. The CDR3 is 14 amino acids. Germline V CDR1 and CDR2: ENHRY, SYGVKD. CDR3 in DNA: TGTGCCGTCAGTGGGTCCAGGTGGTACACTGAAGCTTTCTTT. As protein: CAVSGSRWYTEAFF.

Concerning this clonotype itself: Its ends do not fully match the called genes, so a read error is possible. V and J are TRBV2 and TRBJ2-5, with D unresolved. The length of the CDR3 is 11 residues. Germline V gene sequence: CDR1 SNHLY, CDR2 FYNNEI. The CDR3 nucleotides read TGTGCCGGCAGTCCCAGTGAGACCCAGTACTTC. Translating gives CAGSPSETQYF.

This clonotype was picked up a small number of times. The chain joins TRBV7-9 to TRBJ2-5, with D perhaps matching TRBD1 (6 bases). Per the germline V gene, CDR1 is SEHNR and CDR2 is FQNEAQ (reference sequence). The CDR3 has 16 residues. V lost 5 bases and J lost 2, with 18 bases in between. CDR3 protein: CASSPKGVLGQETQYF. The DNA of the CDR3 is TGTGCCAGCAGCCCCAAGGGGGTATTAGGTCAAGAGACCCAGTACTTC.

This chain connects TRBV11-2 to TRBJ2-7; D is perhaps TRBD1 (5 bases). The better agreement between TRBJ2-5 and the DNA end casts doubt on the J call. Germline CDR1 SGHAT, CDR2 FQNNGV. This CDR3 is 15 amino acids long. CDR3 region: CASLNAGMGKETQYF. In DNA, the CDR3 is TGTGCCAGCTTAAACGCAGGGATGGGGAAAGAGACCCAGTACTTC.

About this clonotype itself: One base away lies a much larger clone, so this may be a sequencing read error. This chain joins TRBV11-3 and TRBJ2-5; 10 bases map to TRBD2. The DNA end is more similar to TRBJ2-7, so the J call may be wrong. Looked up from germline, CDR1 is SGHNT and CDR2 is YENEEA. This CDR3 is built from 14 residues. CDR3: CASSSGTSDCEQYF. The CDR3 DNA is TGTGCCAGCAGCTCCGGGACTAGCGACTGCGAGCAGTACTTC.

The chain employs TRBV24-1 and TRBJ2-7; D is perhaps TRBD2 (5 bases). Germline V gene sequence: CDR1 KGHDR, CDR2 SFDVKD. This CDR3 has 15 amino acids. Trimming shortened V by 5 bases and J by 3 bases, and 16 bases separated the two germline ends. The CDR3 here is CATSGDRGNFYEQYF. CDR3 DNA: TGTGCCACCAGTGGGGATCGGGGAAACTTCTACGAGCAGTACTTC.

This clonotype was counted only a few times. At one end the junction does not follow the germline gene, possibly because of a read error. The genes are TRBV6-6 and TRBJ2-1, with a weak D call TRBD2 (6 bases). Germline CDR1 MNHNY, CDR2 SVGAGI (reference sequence). The CDR3 contains 15 residues. The CDR3 loop is CVSSYSDYSRNEQFF. In nucleotides, the CDR3 is TGTGTCAGCAGTTACTCGGACTATTCACGTAATGAGCAGTTCTTC.

This clonotype was seen repeatedly, ten times or more. V usage is TRBV29-1 and J usage is TRBJ2-5; D call uncertain. The V end was cut by 5 bases, the J end by 1 base, with 8 bases between. The CDR3 is 12 amino acids. Germline CDR1 is SQVTM and CDR2 is ANQGSEA. CDR3 sequence reads: CSVPDGQETQYF. DNA for the CDR3: TGCAGCGTTCCGGACGGCCAAGAGACCCAGTACTTC.

Only a few counts were recorded for this clonotype. The chain has TRBV2 and TRBJ2-2; 8 bases agree with TRBD2. The CDR3 length is 15 residues. With 4 bases clipped from V and 2 bases from J, the junction kept 3 bases outside the gene matches. Germline V gene sequence: CDR1 SNHLY, CDR2 FYNNEI. Here the CDR3 DNA reads TGTGCCAGCAGTGCGAGCGGGAGTAACACCGGGGAGCTGTTTTTT. Protein sequence: CASSASGSNTGELFF.

Comment on this clonotype: This may be a read error: a much more frequent sequence differs by one nucleotide. The rearrangement links TRBV11-2 to TRBJ2-6, with 8 bases lining up with TRBD1. Germline values: CDR1 SGHAT, CDR2 FQNNGV. The CDR3 runs to 18 residues. The CDR3 sequence is CASSLYSGGITGANALTF. CDR3 nucleotide sequence: TGTGCCAGCAGCTTGTATTCAGGGGGCATCACTGGGGCCAACGCCCTGACTTTC.

The chain uses TRBV7-9 and TRBJ1-6; no clear D gene. V lost 4 bases and J 8 bases, leaving 9 bases between the germline ends. Germline-derived CDR1 and CDR2 are SEHNR and FQNEAQ (reference sequence). The CDR3 length is 13 residues. The CDR3: CASSSNMDSPLHF. CDR3 bases: TGTGCCAGCAGCTCGAATATGGATTCACCCCTCCACTTT.

There are many counts of this clonotype. As DNA, the CDR3 is TGTGCCAGCAGCCCAGGGGGAACAACTAATGAAAAACTGTTTTTT. This sequence encodes CASSPGGTTNEKLFF. V is TRBV9 and J is TRBJ1-4, with TRBD1 matching over 7 bases. The ends lost 4 bases at V and 0 bases at J; junction bases unmatched: 3. The CDR3 consists of 15 residues. CDR1 and CDR2 (germline): SGDLS, YYNGEE.

In this sample, this clonotype turned up a few times. The chain links TRBV5-1 to TRBJ2-1, with D perhaps matching TRBD2 (6 bases). The CDR3 runs to 16 residues. Germline V CDR1 and CDR2: SGHRS, YFSETQ. V was cut by 0 bases and J by 4 bases, with 14 bases left in between. The CDR3, as DNA: TGCGCCAGCAGCTTGGGATACGGGAGAATTTACAATGAGCAGTTCTTC. Translating it yields CASSLGYGRIYNEQFF.

This rearrangement joins TRBV5-5 to TRBJ1-5, with TRBD1 as a possible D gene (5 bases). CDR3 size: 13 residues. CDR1 and CDR2 (germline): SGHKS, YYEKEE (reference sequence). The V gene lost 3 bases and the J gene lost 7 bases, with 11 bases spanning the gap. This CDR3 is CASSWAGDQPQHF. CDR3 coding DNA: TGTGCCAGCAGCTGGGCGGGGGACCAGCCCCAGCATTTT.

The chain employs TRBV5-1 and TRBJ1-1, with a tentative D call TRBD1 (5 bases). V was pared by 4 bases and J by 3 bases, with 16 bases between. The CDR3 consists of 15 residues. The germline V gene encodes CDR1 SGHRS and CDR2 YFSETQ. CDR3: CASSKWGEIYTEAFF. In DNA form, the CDR3 reads TGCGCCAGCAGCAAATGGGGGGAGATCTACACTGAAGCTTTCTTT. The full variable domain, its missing parts supplied by reference TRBV5-1 and TRBJ1-1, is KAGVTQTPRYLIKTRGQQVTLSCSPISGHRSVSWYQQTPGQGLQFLFEYFSETQRNKGNFPGRFSGRQFSNSRSEMNVSTLELGDSALYLCASSKWGEIYTEAFFGQGTRLTVV.

A remark on this clonotype: A junction end diverges from the germline sequence, so it may reflect a read error. J is TRBJ2-2 and V is TRBV6-5; D possibly corresponds to TRBD2 (5 bases). Germline assignment: CDR1 MNHEY and CDR2 SVGAGI. The CDR3 contains 12 residues. CDR3 loop: CASRTVAGELSF. The CDR3 DNA follows: TGTGCCAGCAGAACCGTGGCCGGGGAGCTGTCTTTT.